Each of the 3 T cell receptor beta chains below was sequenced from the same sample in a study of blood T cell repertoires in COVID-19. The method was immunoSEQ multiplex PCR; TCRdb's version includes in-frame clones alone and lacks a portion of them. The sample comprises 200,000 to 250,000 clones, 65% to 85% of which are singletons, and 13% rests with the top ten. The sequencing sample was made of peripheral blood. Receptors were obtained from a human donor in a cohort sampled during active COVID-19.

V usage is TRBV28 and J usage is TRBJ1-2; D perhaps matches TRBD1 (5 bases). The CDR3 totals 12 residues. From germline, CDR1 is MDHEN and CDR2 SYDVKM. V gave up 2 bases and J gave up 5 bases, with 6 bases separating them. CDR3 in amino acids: CASSLKGYGYTF. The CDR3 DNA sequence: TGTGCCAGCAGTTTAAAGGGGTATGGCTACACCTTC.

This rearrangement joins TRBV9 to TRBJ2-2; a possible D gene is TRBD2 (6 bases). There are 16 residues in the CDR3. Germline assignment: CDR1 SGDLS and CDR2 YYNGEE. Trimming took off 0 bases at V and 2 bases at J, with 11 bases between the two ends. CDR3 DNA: TGTGCCAGCAGCGTAGAAGCGGGCGCAAACACCGGGGAGCTGTTTTTT. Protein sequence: CASSVEAGANTGELFF. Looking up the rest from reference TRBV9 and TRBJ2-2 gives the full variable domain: DSGVTQTPKHLITATGQRVTLRCSPRSGDLSVYWYQQSLDQGLQFLIQYYNGEERAKGNILERFSAQQFPDLHSELNLSSLELGDSALYFCASSVEAGANTGELFFGEGSRLTVL.

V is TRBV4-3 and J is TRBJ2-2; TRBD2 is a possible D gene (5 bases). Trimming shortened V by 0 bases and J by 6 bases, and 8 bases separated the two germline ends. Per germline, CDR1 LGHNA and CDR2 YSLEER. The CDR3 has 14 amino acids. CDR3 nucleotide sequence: TGCGCCAGCAGCCAAGATTCGAGGGCCGGGGAGCTGTTTTTT. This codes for CASSQDSRAGELFF.